Below, one TCR beta chain is given with its context. With 6 bases removed from V and 0 bases from J, the gap between germline ends came to 6 bases. Germline V gives CDR1 MDHEN, CDR2 SYDVKM. This CDR3 is 13 amino acids long. This sample was taken from a study of T cell changes during pregnancy in multiple sclerosis. Method: immunoSEQ multiplex PCR; TCRdb's copy keeps in-frame clones and lacks some. The table records about 110,000 clones, just under 95% of them present only once. The origin of this receptor is a female donor with multiple sclerosis, enrolled in a pregnancy study. The V gene is TRBV28, the J gene TRBJ1-5; D not certain. The sample was peripheral blood, taken after pregnancy. CDR3 sequence reads: CASSPYSNQPQHF. CDR3 coding DNA: TGTGCCAGCAGCCCCTATAGCAATCAGCCCCAGCATTTT.